This T cell receptor (beta chain) was captured in a study of cytotoxic CD8 clonotypes in ibrutinib-treated CLL (dated by TCRdb to about 2021). General notes on the study: The cohort had 11 relapsed/refractory and 15 treatment-naive patients; 17 to 18 were IGHV unmutated. Responses were partial in approximately 24 patients and complete in 2; after median 68 months follow-up, approximately 15 stayed in remission and roughly twelve progressed. Response samples were obtained after a median of 12 months of treatment, with a range of roughly 6 to 40 months. An average of about 250,000 productive templates and some 100,000 productive rearrangements was obtained per sample. Of the roughly 90 people in the trial, approximately 26 had longitudinal samples available. Cryopreserved peripheral blood mononuclear cells were obtained prior to treatment, at the time of response, and at either disease progression or sustained remission. Every sample from remission and from progressive disease was obtained while the patients were still on ibrutinib.

V and J lose 0 bases and 1 base, and a span of 8 bases separates them. Via the germline V gene (reference sequence), CDR1 is SGHKS and CDR2 YYEKEE. The CDR3 spans 14 residues, from the cysteine through the phenylalanine. The read is trimmed to its CDR3 DNA, 42 bases read in frame from base 1. Broad study findings and their caveats: Sampling times were not matched between patients in sustained remission and patients whose disease was progressing, and lymph node repertoires were not examined. Public clonotypes were rare and either shrank or stayed stable during treatment, and the rise in clonality at ibrutinib response reflected expansion of private clonotypes. Baseline clonality exceeded that of age-matched healthy donors and correlated strongly with circulating CD8+ T-cell counts. At ibrutinib response clonality went up, during sustained remission it held steady, and at progression it dropped back toward baseline.

This clone was seen just once. Its antigen is currently not known. Per-base quality was not reported, and no clone a single base away is much larger than it. The sample's time point label, decoded: 12 months on ibrutinib. For TCR beta library preparation, 1.5 to 2 micrograms of genomic DNA was extracted from cryopreserved PBMCs. Longitudinal blood samples from CLL patients on ibrutinib monotherapy underwent high-throughput TCR beta sequencing. The patients took part in an open-label, single-center phase 2 trial of ibrutinib monotherapy. Each clonotype received, on average, roughly 9.6x coverage in deep resolution sequencing performed on a MiSeq, where the target depth lay between 1 in 1 million and 1 in 200,000 T cells. TCR beta libraries were generated with the immunoSEQ hsTCRB Kit. For the original study's pipeline: The data were analyzed with ImmunoSEQ Analyzer and ImmunoSEQ Data Assistant, and V, D and J gene assignments followed IMGT definitions. Clonality was computed as one minus normalized Shannon entropy of productive rearrangement frequencies, ranging from 0 to 1. Public clonotype analysis was restricted to overrepresented clonotypes comprising at least 0.05% of each patient's repertoire. Some twelve repertoires from age-matched healthy donors, obtained from immuneACCESS, served as clonality controls. TCRdb obtained this table from immuneACCESS and retained in-frame rearrangements with V and J assigned. These tables miss some clones; where compared with another copy, unresolved V genes account for less than half of the shortfall, and the remainder is unexplained. V and J calls and clone size are as listed in that table; D and trimming were resolved from the DNA. The sample profile shows some 200,000 clones; just under 80% of them were found once. Of the sample, 9.5% to 12% is held by the ten largest clones.

This chain is built from TRBV5-5 and TRBJ2-7, and possibly TRBD2, on 5 matching bases. The specimen comprised PBMCs, sampled after 12 months of ibrutinib treatment. The TCR sequence derives from a human donor with chronic lymphocytic leukemia. The bases are TGTGCCAGCAGCTTGGTTCGGGGTTCCTACGAGCAGTACTTC. Translated, it gives CASSLVRGSYEQYF.